This TCR beta chain was sequenced during a study of T cell repertoires in cytomegalovirus infection. The CDR3 loop spans 12 amino acids. V lost 3 bases, J lost 6 bases, and 11 bases lay in between. Germline V gene lookup returns CDR1 DFQATT and CDR2 SNEGSKA (reference sequence). Using its own MiXCR run on the reads, TCRdb lists one record per CDR3 protein. The sample shows some 230,000 distinct CDR3 sequences, under 25% of them seen only once. V and J are TRBV20-1 and TRBJ1-1, with D unresolved. The receptor was derived from a human donor in good health (CMV status not recorded). Some clones in this sample may be carry-over from other donors' samples. The sequenced sample was CD8+ T cells from PBMCs. The CDR3 protein is CSASAGGPEAFF. CDR3 nucleotide sequence: TGCAGTGCTAGTGCAGGAGGCCCTGAAGCTTTCTTT.